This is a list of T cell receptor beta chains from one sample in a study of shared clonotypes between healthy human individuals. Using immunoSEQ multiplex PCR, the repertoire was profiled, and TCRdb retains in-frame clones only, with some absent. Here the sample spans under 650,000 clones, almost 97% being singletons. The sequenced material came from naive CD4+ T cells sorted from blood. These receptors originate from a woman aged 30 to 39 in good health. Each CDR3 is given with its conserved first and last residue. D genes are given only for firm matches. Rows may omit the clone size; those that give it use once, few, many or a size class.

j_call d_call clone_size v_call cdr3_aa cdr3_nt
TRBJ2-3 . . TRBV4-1 CASSRLPGVSTDTQYF TGCGCCAGCAGCCGGCTACCAGGGGTTAGCACAGATACGCAGTATTTT
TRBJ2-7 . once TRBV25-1 CASSRDWREEQYF TGTGCCAGCAGCCGGGACTGGAGGGAAGAGCAGTACTTC
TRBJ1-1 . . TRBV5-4 CASSKTGNTEAFF TGTGCCAGCAGCAAAACAGGGAACACTGAAGCTTTCTTT
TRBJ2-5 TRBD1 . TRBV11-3 CASSQDREETQYF TGTGCCAGCAGCCAGGACAGGGAAGAGACCCAGTACTTC
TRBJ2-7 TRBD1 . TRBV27 CASSLIGQGAHEQYF TGTGCCAGCAGTTTAATCGGACAGGGGGCCCACGAGCAGTACTTC
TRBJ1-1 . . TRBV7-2 CASSSFRRKMNTEAFF TGTGCCAGCAGCTCATTCCGGCGGAAGATGAACACTGAAGCTTTCTTT
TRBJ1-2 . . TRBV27 CASSPRDEPLYGYTF TGTGCCAGCAGTCCCCGGGATGAGCCACTCTATGGCTACACCTTC
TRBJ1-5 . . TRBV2 CASSDRGSRNQPQHF TGTGCCAGCAGTGATCGGGGTTCGCGCAATCAGCCCCAGCATTTT
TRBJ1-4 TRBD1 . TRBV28 CASRRQGVEKLFF TGTGCCAGCAGGAGACAGGGGGTCGAAAAACTGTTTTTT
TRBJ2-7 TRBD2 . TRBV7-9 CASSSAGGAYEQYF TGTGCCAGCAGCTCGGCGGGAGGGGCCTACGAGCAGTACTTC
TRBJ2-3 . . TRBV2 CATSDRPGADTQYF TGTGCCACCTCGGACAGACCCGGGGCAGATACGCAGTATTTT
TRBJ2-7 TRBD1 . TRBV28 CASSYPPTGGEQYF TGTGCCAGCAGTTACCCTCCGACAGGGGGCGAGCAGTACTTC
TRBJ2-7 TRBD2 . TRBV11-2 CASSGGTMRRQYF TGTGCCAGCAGTGGCGGGACTATGCGGCGGCAGTACTTC
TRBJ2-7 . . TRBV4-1 CASSRIKSQSSYEQYF TGCGCCAGCAGCCGAATAAAGTCCCAGTCCTCCTACGAGCAGTACTTC
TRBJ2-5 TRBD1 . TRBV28 CASSLISFRTGGSQETQYF TGTGCCAGCAGTTTAATTAGCTTTCGGACAGGGGGCTCCCAAGAGACCCAGTACTTC
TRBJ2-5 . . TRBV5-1 CASSLGVVETQYF TGCGCCAGCAGCTTGGGGGTGGTAGAGACCCAGTACTTC
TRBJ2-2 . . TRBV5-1 CASSPRVRGPGELFF TGCGCCAGCAGCCCGAGGGTGAGGGGTCCCGGGGAGCTGTTTTTT
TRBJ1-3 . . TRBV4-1 CASSLKEKRAVENTIYF TGCGCCAGCAGCCTGAAGGAGAAAAGGGCGGTGGAAAACACCATATATTTT
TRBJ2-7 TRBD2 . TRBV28 CASSQMSGLAGPPYEQYF TGTGCCAGCAGTCAAATGTCGGGACTAGCGGGACCGCCCTACGAGCAGTACTTC
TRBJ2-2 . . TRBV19 CASSPGQKNTGELFF TGTGCCAGTAGCCCGGGACAAAAGAACACCGGGGAGCTGTTTTTT
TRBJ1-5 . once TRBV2 CASSEMSAGLSQPQHF TGTGCCAGCAGTGAAATGTCCGCGGGCTTGAGCCAGCCCCAGCATTTT
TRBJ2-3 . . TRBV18 CASSPAADTQYF TGTGCCAGCTCACCAGCCGCGGATACGCAGTATTTT
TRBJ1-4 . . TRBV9 CASSPGPGASNEKLFF TGTGCCAGCAGCCCCGGCCCCGGGGCTTCTAATGAAAAACTGTTTTTT
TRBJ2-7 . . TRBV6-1 CASCLSPPREQYF TGTGCCAGCTGTCTCTCTCCACCTCGGGAGCAGTACTTC
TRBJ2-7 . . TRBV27 CASSQDRSYEQYF TGTGCCAGCAGTCAGGACAGATCCTACGAGCAGTACTTC
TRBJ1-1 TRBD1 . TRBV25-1 CASSKTGEAFF TGTGCCAGCAGTAAGACAGGGGAAGCTTTCTTT
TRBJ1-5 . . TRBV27 CASRKTGTARLVNQPQHF TGTGCCAGCAGGAAAACAGGGACGGCGCGATTAGTGAATCAGCCCCAGCATTTT
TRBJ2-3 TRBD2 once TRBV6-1 CASSLPLAGDTQYF TGTGCCAGCAGTCTCCCACTAGCGGGAGATACGCAGTATTTT
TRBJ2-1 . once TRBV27 CASTRLPGDPYNEQFF TGTGCCAGCACCCGCCTCCCAGGGGACCCCTACAATGAGCAGTTCTTC
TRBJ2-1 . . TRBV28 CASSYAGTGGYNEQFF TGTGCCAGCAGTTATGCCGGGACTGGGGGCTACAATGAGCAGTTCTTC
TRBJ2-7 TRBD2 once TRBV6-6 CASSYLAGDYEQYF TGTGCCAGCAGTTACTTAGCGGGGGACTACGAGCAGTACTTC
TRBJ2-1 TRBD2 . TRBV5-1 CASSLVAGRDGEQFF TGCGCCAGCAGCTTGGTAGCGGGGCGCGATGGTGAGCAGTTCTTC
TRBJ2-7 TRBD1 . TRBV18 CASSPRGTGGGYEQYF TGTGCCAGCTCACCTCGTGGGACAGGGGGCGGGTACGAGCAGTACTTC
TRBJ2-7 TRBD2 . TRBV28 CASSLSGSGVYEQYF TGTGCCAGCAGTCTAAGCGGGAGTGGGGTCTACGAGCAGTACTTC
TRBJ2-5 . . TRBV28 CASSLGDGGRETQYF TGTGCCAGCAGTTTGGGGGATGGGGGCAGAGAGACCCAGTACTTC